A selection of T cell receptor beta chains follows, all from one sample in a study of radiotherapy plus CTLA-4 blockade in lung cancer. Generated by immunoSEQ multiplex PCR, the TCRdb table keeps only in-frame clones and is missing some. There are about 80,000 clones in the sample; about four fifths occur only once, and 20% to 25% lies in the top ten. This sample comprised peripheral blood, obtained from a patient treated with radiotherapy plus ipilimumab. These receptors were collected from a human donor with non-small cell lung cancer whose response to radiotherapy plus ipilimumab could not be evaluated. Some clones in this sample may be carry-over from other donors' samples. Both conserved end residues are trimmed from each CDR3.

CDR3: ASSRDNANYGYT
length: 12
V: TRBV5-1

CDR3: SVEGPSGGAETQY
length: 13
V: TRBV29-1

CDR3: ASSLSTGNTEAF
length: 12
V: TRBV27

CDR3: ASNTGANNYGYT
length: 12
V: TRBV2

CDR3: ASSLDTGGQPQH
length: 12
V: TRBV28

CDR3: ASSQDYRGNQPQH
length: 13
V: TRBV4-2

CDR3: ASSETGIQETQY
length: 12
V: TRBV5-4

CDR3: ASSLAGNTGELF
length: 12
V: TRBV5-4

CDR3: ASRGHHNEQF
length: 10
V: TRBV10-3

CDR3: ASSPLGLVGDTQY
length: 13
V: TRBV18

CDR3: ASSQSSGTGEGYT
length: 13
V: TRBV7-3

CDR3: ASSITVGAEAF
length: 11
V: TRBV6-4

CDR3: ASSIWKGGAYEQY
length: 13
V: TRBV19

CDR3: ASGVGAGGYNEQF
length: 13
V: TRBV5-1

CDR3: ASSEGTGVTYEQY
length: 13
V: TRBV5-1

CDR3: ASSVRRGQGADTQY
length: 14
V: TRBV9

CDR3: ASSLGGQGQETQY
length: 13
V: TRBV7-7

CDR3: ASSTSYGSENIQY
length: 13
V: TRBV18

CDR3: ARGQGALNQPQH
length: 12
V: TRBV21-1

CDR3: SAAPQETQY
length: 9
V: TRBV20-1

CDR3: ASTPSPGTGDTEAF
length: 14
V: TRBV5-5

CDR3: ASSLTSGEETQY
length: 12
V: TRBV27

CDR3: ASSVDRVGTDTQY
length: 13
V: TRBV9

CDR3: ASSQGEGGGHGYT
length: 13
V: TRBV4-1

CDR3: ASSFGGESGYT
length: 11
V: TRBV28

CDR3: ASSLRDRGHVGEKETQY
length: 17
V: TRBV11-3

CDR3: ASSQAPGTGYEQY
length: 13
V: TRBV4-2

CDR3: ATSSDRGLTQPQH
length: 13
V: TRBV15

CDR3: ASSRGYYNEQF
length: 11
V: TRBV19

CDR3: ASCCASADEQF
length: 11
V: TRBV10-1

CDR3: ASRIPTTNYGYT
length: 12
V: TRBV5-1

CDR3: ASSVGDSYEQY
length: 11
V: TRBV9

CDR3: ASSFITTNEKLF
length: 12
V: TRBV5-6

CDR3: ASSLNPTLTNYGYT
length: 14
V: TRBV5-6

CDR3: ASSYSGEPQH
length: 10
V: TRBV6-6

CDR3: ASSRWTGLGEKLF
length: 13
V: TRBV6-5

CDR3: ASSVLVYGTAYGYT
length: 14
V: TRBV9

CDR3: ASSRVMAYNQPQH
length: 13
V: TRBV6-1

CDR3: AVGHSVTNEKLF
length: 12
V: TRBV7-9

CDR3: ASSLLPPTKGTEAF
length: 14
V: TRBV7-8

CDR3: ASSPNSGTRRERDEQF
length: 16
V: TRBV14

CDR3: ASSLAVTGGYGYT
length: 13
V: TRBV7-2

CDR3: ANRKASGGQGTQY
length: 13
V: TRBV28

CDR3: ASSLWGMGASEQY
length: 13
V: TRBV28

CDR3: ASSRDRVGEQF
length: 11
V: TRBV7-2